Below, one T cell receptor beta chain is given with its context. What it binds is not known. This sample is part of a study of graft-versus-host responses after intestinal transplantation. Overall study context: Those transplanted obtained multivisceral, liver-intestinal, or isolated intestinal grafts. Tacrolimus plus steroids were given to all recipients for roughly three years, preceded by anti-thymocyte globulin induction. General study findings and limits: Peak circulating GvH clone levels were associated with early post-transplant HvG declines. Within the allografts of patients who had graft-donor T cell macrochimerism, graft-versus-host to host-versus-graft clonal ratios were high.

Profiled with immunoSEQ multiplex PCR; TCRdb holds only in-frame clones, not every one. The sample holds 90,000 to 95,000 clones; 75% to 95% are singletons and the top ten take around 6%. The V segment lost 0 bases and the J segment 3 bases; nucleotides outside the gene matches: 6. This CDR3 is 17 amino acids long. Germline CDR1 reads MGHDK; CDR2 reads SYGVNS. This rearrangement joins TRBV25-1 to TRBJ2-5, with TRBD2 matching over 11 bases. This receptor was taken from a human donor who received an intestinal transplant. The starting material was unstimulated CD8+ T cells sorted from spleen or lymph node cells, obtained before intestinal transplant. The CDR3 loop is CASSEYPSGGREETQYF. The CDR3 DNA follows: TGTGCCAGCAGTGAATATCCTAGCGGGGGGCGGGAAGAGACCCAGTACTTC.